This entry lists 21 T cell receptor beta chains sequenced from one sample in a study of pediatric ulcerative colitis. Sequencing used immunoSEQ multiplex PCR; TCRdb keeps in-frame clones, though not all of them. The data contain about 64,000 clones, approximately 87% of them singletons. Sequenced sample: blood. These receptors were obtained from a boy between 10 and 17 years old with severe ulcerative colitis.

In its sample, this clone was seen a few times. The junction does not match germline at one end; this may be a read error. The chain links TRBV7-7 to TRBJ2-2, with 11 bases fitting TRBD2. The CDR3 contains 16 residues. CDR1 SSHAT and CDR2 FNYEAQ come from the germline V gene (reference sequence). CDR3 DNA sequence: TGTGCTAGCAGCCCGACTAGCGGGACGAACACCGGGGAGCTGTTTTTT. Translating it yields CASSPTSGTNTGELFF.

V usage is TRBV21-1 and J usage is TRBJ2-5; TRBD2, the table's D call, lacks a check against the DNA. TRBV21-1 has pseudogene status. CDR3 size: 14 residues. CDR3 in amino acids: CASRRLRIQETQYF. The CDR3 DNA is TGTGCCAGCAGAAGATTGCGGATCCAAGAGACCCAGTACTTC.

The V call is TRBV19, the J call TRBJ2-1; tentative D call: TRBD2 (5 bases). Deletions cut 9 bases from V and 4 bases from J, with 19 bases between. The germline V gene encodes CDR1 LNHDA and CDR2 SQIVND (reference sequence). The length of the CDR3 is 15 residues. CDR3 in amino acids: CASSLLGDAYNEQFF. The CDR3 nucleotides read TGTGCCAGCAGTCTCCTGGGAGACGCTTACAATGAGCAGTTCTTC.

CDR3 region: CASSQDPQSGRIGGELFF. Written as DNA, the CDR3 is TGCGCCAGCAGCCAAGACCCCCAGAGCGGGAGAATTGGCGGGGAGCTGTTTTTT. The chain recombines TRBV4-1 with TRBJ2-2; 8 bases map to TRBD2. Germline V CDR1 and CDR2: MGHRA, YSYEKL. The CDR3 has 18 amino acids. The V gene end was trimmed by 0 bases and the J gene end by 7 bases; junction bases not matched to a gene: 13.

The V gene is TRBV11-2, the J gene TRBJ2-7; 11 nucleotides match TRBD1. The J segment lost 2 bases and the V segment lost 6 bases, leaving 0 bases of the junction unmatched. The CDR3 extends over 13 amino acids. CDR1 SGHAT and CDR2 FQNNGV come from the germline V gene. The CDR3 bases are TGTGCCAGCAGGGACAGGGGGCCCTACGAGCAGTACTTC. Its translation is CASRDRGPYEQYF.

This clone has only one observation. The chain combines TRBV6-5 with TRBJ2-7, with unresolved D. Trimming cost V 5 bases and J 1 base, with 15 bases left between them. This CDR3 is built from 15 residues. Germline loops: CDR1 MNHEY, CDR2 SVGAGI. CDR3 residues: CASSQPALGSYEQYF. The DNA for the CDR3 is TGTGCCAGCAGTCAACCGGCTCTAGGATCCTACGAGCAGTACTTC.

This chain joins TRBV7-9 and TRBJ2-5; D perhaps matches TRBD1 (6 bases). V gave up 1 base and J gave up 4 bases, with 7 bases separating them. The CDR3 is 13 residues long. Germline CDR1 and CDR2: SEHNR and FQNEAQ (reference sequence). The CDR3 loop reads CASSLEGGETQYF. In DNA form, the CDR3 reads TGTGCCAGCAGCTTAGAAGGGGGAGAGACCCAGTACTTC.

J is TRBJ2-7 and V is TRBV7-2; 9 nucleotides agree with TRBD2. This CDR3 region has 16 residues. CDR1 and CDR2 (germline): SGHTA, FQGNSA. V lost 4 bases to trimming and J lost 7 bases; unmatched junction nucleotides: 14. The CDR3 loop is CASSSGVLAGWGEQYF. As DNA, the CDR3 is TGTGCCAGCAGCTCGGGAGTCCTAGCGGGATGGGGGGAGCAGTACTTC.

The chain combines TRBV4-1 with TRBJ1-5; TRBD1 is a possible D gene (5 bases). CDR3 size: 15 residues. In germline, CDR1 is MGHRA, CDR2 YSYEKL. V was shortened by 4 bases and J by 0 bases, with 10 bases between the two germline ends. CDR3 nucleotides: TGCGCCAGCAGCCGGGGACGGAATAGCAATCAGCCCCAGCATTTT. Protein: CASSRGRNSNQPQHF.

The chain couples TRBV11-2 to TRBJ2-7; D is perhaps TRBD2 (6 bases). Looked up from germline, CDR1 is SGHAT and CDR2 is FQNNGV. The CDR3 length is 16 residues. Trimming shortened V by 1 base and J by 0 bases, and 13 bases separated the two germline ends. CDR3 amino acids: CASSLGRGINSYEQYF. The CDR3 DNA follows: TGTGCCAGCAGCTTAGGGCGGGGTATCAACTCCTACGAGCAGTACTTC.

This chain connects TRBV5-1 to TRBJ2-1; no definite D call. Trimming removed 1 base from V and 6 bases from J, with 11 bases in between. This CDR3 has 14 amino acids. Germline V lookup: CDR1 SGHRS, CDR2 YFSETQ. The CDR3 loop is CASSLRGDPNEQFF. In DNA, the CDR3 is TGCGCCAGCAGCTTGCGAGGTGACCCCAATGAGCAGTTCTTC.

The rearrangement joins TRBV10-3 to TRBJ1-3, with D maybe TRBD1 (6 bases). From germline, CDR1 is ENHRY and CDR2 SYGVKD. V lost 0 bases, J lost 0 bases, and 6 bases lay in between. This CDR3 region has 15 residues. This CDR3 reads CAISESGGSGNTIYF. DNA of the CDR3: TGTGCCATCAGTGAGTCAGGGGGCTCTGGAAACACCATATATTTT.

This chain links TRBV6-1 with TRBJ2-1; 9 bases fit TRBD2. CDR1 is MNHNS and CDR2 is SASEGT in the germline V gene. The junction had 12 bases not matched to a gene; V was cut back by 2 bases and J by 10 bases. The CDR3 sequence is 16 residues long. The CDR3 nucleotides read TGTGCCAGCAGTGAACTCGGCGGGAGGGCTCAAGAGGAGCAGTTCTTC. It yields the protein CASSELGGRAQEEQFF.

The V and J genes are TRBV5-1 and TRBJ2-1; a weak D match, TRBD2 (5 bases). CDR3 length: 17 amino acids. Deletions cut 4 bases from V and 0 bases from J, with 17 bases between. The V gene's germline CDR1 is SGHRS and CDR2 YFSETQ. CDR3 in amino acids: CASSPDFSANSYNEQFF. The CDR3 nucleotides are TGCGCCAGCAGCCCGGACTTCTCAGCTAACTCCTACAATGAGCAGTTCTTC.

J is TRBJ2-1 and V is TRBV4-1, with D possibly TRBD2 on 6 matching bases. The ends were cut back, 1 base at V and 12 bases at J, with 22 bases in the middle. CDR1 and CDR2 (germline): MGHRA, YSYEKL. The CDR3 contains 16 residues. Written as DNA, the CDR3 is TGCGCCAGCAGCCAAGTCGGGAAAATGGGGGGAAGCGGGCAGTTCTTC. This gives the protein CASSQVGKMGGSGQFF.

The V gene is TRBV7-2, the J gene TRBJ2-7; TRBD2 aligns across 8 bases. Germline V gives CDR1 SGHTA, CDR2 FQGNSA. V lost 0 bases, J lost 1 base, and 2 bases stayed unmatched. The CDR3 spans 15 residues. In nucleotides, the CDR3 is TGTGCCAGCAGCTTAGCAGCGGGAGTTTCCTACGAGCAGTACTTC. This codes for CASSLAAGVSYEQYF.

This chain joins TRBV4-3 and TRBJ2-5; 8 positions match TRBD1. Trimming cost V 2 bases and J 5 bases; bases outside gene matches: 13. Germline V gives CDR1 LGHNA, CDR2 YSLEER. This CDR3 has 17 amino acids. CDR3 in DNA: TGCGCCAGCAGCCAAACTCCAGGGGGCGAGGGGTTGGAGACCCAGTACTTC. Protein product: CASSQTPGGEGLETQYF.

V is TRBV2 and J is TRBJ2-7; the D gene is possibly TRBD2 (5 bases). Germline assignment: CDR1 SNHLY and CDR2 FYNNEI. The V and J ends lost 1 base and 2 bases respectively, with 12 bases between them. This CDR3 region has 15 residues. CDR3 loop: CASSEDTGSAYEQYF. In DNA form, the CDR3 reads TGTGCCAGCAGTGAAGACACGGGGTCGGCCTACGAGCAGTACTTC.

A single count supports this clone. The DNA of the CDR3 is TGTGCCAGCAGTAATGAACTAGCGGGAAACACAGATACGCAGTATTTT. This encodes CASSNELAGNTDTQYF. The V call is TRBV2, the J call TRBJ2-3; 10 bases are shared with TRBD2. The CDR3 sequence is 16 residues long. Germline loops: CDR1 SNHLY, CDR2 FYNNEI. V lost 5 bases to trimming and J lost 2 bases; unmatched junction nucleotides: 7.

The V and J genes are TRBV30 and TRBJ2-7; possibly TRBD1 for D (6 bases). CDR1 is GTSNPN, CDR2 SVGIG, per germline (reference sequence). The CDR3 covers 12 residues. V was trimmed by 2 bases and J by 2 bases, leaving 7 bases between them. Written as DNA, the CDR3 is TGTGCCTGGAGTCAGGGGACCTACGAGCAGTACTTC. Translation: CAWSQGTYEQYF. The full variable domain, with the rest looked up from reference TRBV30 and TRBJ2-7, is SQTIHQWPATLVQPVGSPLSLECTVEGTSNPNLYWYRQAAGRGLQLLFYSVGIGQISSEVPQNLSASRPQDRQFILSSKKLLLSDSGFYLCAWSQGTYEQYFGPGTRLTVT.

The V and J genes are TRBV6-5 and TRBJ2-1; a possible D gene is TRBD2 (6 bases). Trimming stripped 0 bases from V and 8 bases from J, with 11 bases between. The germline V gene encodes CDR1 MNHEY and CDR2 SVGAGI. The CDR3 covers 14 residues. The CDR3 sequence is CASSYSILADEQFF. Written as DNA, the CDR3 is TGTGCCAGCAGTTACTCGATACTAGCCGATGAGCAGTTCTTC.